This entry describes one TCR beta chain. Its target is not known. Using constant-segment primers, 5'RACE produced TCR alpha and TCR beta cDNA libraries carrying sample barcodes and UMIs. One entry per CDR3 protein, called by TCRdb with MiXCR from the 5' RACE reads. The sample has some 350,000 distinct CDR3 sequences, approximately 15% seen once. This entry comes from a study of T-cell memory formation after mild COVID-19. Across the study: Largely, TCR clusters stayed within a single donor.

Regarding the study as a whole: CD4+ contracting clones lay mainly in CM and EM, CD8+ ones in EMRA.

The CDR3 sequence is 18 residues long. The junction had 17 bases not matched to a gene; V was cut back by 5 bases and J by 2 bases. Germline V gene lookup returns CDR1 SGHRS and CDR2 YFSETQ. The sample was PBMCs or a T cell subset sorted from them (not recorded which). The TCR sequence derives from a man between 18 and 29 years old who had mild COVID-19 (a few samples of this study predate the infection). Cell type and time point are not known. The V and J genes are TRBV5-1 and TRBJ2-3, with 7 positions matching TRBD1. The DNA for the CDR3 is TGCGCCAGCAGAACGGGACAGATGAGGAATTTCTACACAGATACGCAGTATTTT. Protein: CASRTGQMRNFYTDTQYF.